One sample yielded the 23 T cell receptor beta chains listed below, sequenced in a study of blood T cell repertoires in COVID-19. Sequenced by immunoSEQ multiplex PCR; TCRdb stores in-frame clones only, minus some. The table lists some 60,000 clones, over 75% of them singletons. Material for sequencing was peripheral blood. The source is a human donor in a cohort sampled during active COVID-19.

The chain employs TRBV12-1 and TRBJ1-5; no DNA check was done on the table's D call, TRBD1. TRBV12-1 has pseudogene status. This CDR3 contains 17 residues. The CDR3 nucleotides are TGTGCCAGCAGCTTCCCCCTTAACGGACAGGGGGATCAGCCCCAGCATTTT. It is translated as CASSFPLNGQGDQPQHF.

Only a few counts were recorded for this clone. This rearrangement joins TRBV12-3 or TRBV12-4 to TRBJ2-1; D ambiguous. Between the trimmed V and J ends, which lost 1 base and 6 bases, there was a span of 7 bases. The CDR3 consists of 13 residues. The DNA for the CDR3 is TGTGCCAGCAGTTTAGACAGAAGCAATGAGCAGTTCTTC. Translation gives CASSLDRSNEQFF.

J is TRBJ1-1 and V is TRBV15; D not certain. Germline CDR1 reads LNHNV; CDR2 reads YYDKDF (reference sequence). Trimming left V 6 bases short and J 3 bases short, with 8 bases between. The CDR3 runs 12 residues. The chain's CDR3 is CATSLSDTEAFF. Here the CDR3 DNA reads TGTGCCACCAGTCTCTCCGACACTGAAGCTTTCTTT.

This sequence joins TRBV6-2 or TRBV6-3 and TRBJ1-5, with TRBD1 identical over 8 bases. Germline-derived CDR1 and CDR2 are MNHEY and SVGEGT. V was pared by 0 bases and J by 7 bases, with 14 bases of the junction left unmatched. The CDR3 length is 18 residues. DNA of the CDR3: TGTGCCAGCAGTTACTCGACGGTAGGCAGGGGGCTGGGGCAGCCCCAGCATTTT. This sequence encodes CASSYSTVGRGLGQPQHF.

V usage is TRBV7-8 and J usage is TRBJ2-2; 11 positions match TRBD2. Germline V gene data show CDR1 as SGHVS and CDR2 as FQNEAQ. The CDR3 is made up of 16 amino acids. V dropped 6 bases and J dropped 0; count of bases not matched to a gene: 3. CDR3 region: CASSASGGTNTGELFF. Written as DNA, the CDR3 is TGTGCCAGCAGTGCTAGCGGGGGGACGAACACCGGGGAGCTGTTTTTT.

J is TRBJ2-7 and V is TRBV15; D ambiguous. The germline V gene encodes CDR1 LNHNV and CDR2 YYDKDF (reference sequence). This CDR3 has 12 residues. V lost 5 bases, J lost 5 bases, and 10 bases lay in between. The CDR3 nucleotides are TGTGCCACCAGCCACACCATGGACGAGCAGTACTTC. This encodes CATSHTMDEQYF.

This chain links TRBV11-2 with TRBJ1-1; 8 nucleotides agree with TRBD1. CDR3 length equals 19 residues. With 0 bases clipped from V and 1 base from J, the junction kept 13 bases outside the gene matches. Germline assignment: CDR1 SGHAT and CDR2 FQNNGV. The CDR3 sequence is CASSLDRGGWTGSNTEAFF. The CDR3 coding sequence is TGTGCCAGCAGCTTAGATCGGGGTGGGTGGACAGGGTCGAACACTGAAGCTTTCTTT.

The chain links TRBV5-1 to TRBJ2-5, with TRBD2 matching 11 bases. The CDR3 is 16 residues long. The ends lost 4 bases at V and 4 bases at J; junction bases unmatched: 9. The V gene's germline CDR1 is SGHRS and CDR2 YFSETQ. The CDR3 loop is CASSLSGGASVETQYF. The CDR3 DNA is TGCGCCAGCAGCCTTAGCGGGGGGGCCTCAGTAGAGACCCAGTACTTC.

This chain joins TRBV4-2 and TRBJ2-7; D is perhaps TRBD1 (5 bases). V was clipped by 3 bases and J by 6 bases, with 24 bases between them. CDR1 LGHNA and CDR2 YNFKEQ come from the germline V gene. This CDR3 has 17 amino acids. The CDR3 DNA reads TGTGCCAGCAGCCAGGAGTCGGCAGGGCCTCTTGCCGGCGAGCAGTACTTC. It specifies CASSQESAGPLAGEQYF.

V gene TRBV5-1 combines with J gene TRBJ1-1, with 7 positions matching TRBD1. Looked up from germline, CDR1 is SGHRS and CDR2 is YFSETQ. The CDR3 length is 15 residues. The ends lost 4 bases at V and 8 bases at J; junction bases unmatched: 14. CDR3 nucleotide sequence: TGCGCCAGCAGCAGAGCCGGGACAGATGCCACCGAAGCTTTCTTT. Encoded protein: CASSRAGTDATEAFF.

The CDR3 DNA follows: TGTGCCAGCAGCCCGCGACAGACTAGCACAGATACGCAGTATTTT. It translates to CASSPRQTSTDTQYF. This chain connects TRBV16 to TRBJ2-3; tentatively, D is TRBD1 (5 bases). The CDR3 covers 15 residues. Per germline, CDR1 KGHSY and CDR2 FQNENV. V was trimmed by 4 bases and J by 0 bases, leaving 11 bases between them.

The chain uses TRBV5-1 and TRBJ2-7; 9 bases line up with TRBD2. Looked up from germline, CDR1 is SGHRS and CDR2 is YFSETQ. The CDR3 extends over 14 amino acids. Trimming at V came to 6 bases and at J to 1 base, leaving 5 bases not matched to a gene. This chain's CDR3 is CASKVLAGSYEQYF. CDR3 nucleotides: TGCGCCAGCAAAGTCCTAGCGGGGTCCTACGAGCAGTACTTC. Full variable domain (outside the CDR3, taken from reference TRBV5-1 and TRBJ2-7): KAGVTQTPRYLIKTRGQQVTLSCSPISGHRSVSWYQQTPGQGLQFLFEYFSETQRNKGNFPGRFSGRQFSNSRSEMNVSTLELGDSALYLCASKVLAGSYEQYFGPGTRLTVT.

The gene calls are TRBV6-1 and TRBJ1-2; 8 bases align to TRBD1. J gave up 4 bases and V 2 bases, and 9 bases lay outside the gene matches. The germline gives CDR1 MNHNS, CDR2 SASEGT. This CDR3 is built from 16 residues. CDR3 bases: TGTGCCAGCAGTGAAACGGGGACAGGTTCGCCCTATGGCTACACCTTC. Amino acids: CASSETGTGSPYGYTF.

The chain carries TRBV4-3 and TRBJ2-2, with 7 positions matching TRBD1. Trimming cost V 3 bases and J 4 bases; bases outside gene matches: 2. CDR3 length: 14 residues. CDR1 is LGHNA, CDR2 YSLEER, per germline. CDR3 nucleotide sequence: TGCGCCAGCAGCCAGACAGGGCGCACCGGGGAGCTGTTTTTT. It yields the protein CASSQTGRTGELFF.

The rearrangement links TRBV7-6 to TRBJ2-5, with 10 bases that match TRBD2. Unmatched junction bases numbered 11, after V lost 10 bases and J lost 9 bases. This CDR3 region has 13 residues. Germline V gives CDR1 SGHVS, CDR2 FNYEAQ. In DNA form, the CDR3 reads TGTGCCACGTGCCTAGCGGGGGCCTCTCCCCAGTACTTC. Protein product: CATCLAGASPQYF. Looking up the rest from reference TRBV7-6 and TRBJ2-5 gives the full variable domain: GAGVSQSPRYKVTKRGQDVALRCDPISGHVSLYWYRQALGQGPEFLTYFNYEAQQDKSGLPNDRFSAERPEGSISTLTIQRTEQRDSAMYRCATCLAGASPQYFGPGTRLLVL.

This chain uses TRBV2 with TRBJ1-4, with 9 nucleotides matching TRBD1. The CDR3 is 15 residues long. The trim removed 7 bases at V and 4 bases at J, leaving 7 bases unmatched. Germline values: CDR1 SNHLY, CDR2 FYNNEI. The CDR3 region is CASTPPGQGNEKLFF. In nucleotides, the CDR3 is TGTGCCAGCACCCCGCCGGGACAGGGTAATGAAAAACTGTTTTTT.

This clone was detected only a few times. The J gene is TRBJ1-6, the V gene TRBV7-9; D is ambiguous. V lost 2 bases to trimming and J lost 9 bases, with 11 bases between them. Germline assignment: CDR1 SEHNR and CDR2 FQNEAQ (reference sequence). The CDR3 is made up of 14 amino acids. In DNA, the CDR3 is TGTGCCAGCAGCTTATGGGGAGATAGTTCACCCCTCCACTTT. Amino acid sequence: CASSLWGDSSPLHF.

This clone was recorded once. The genes are TRBV6-5 and TRBJ1-3; D not resolved. CDR1 and CDR2 from the germline V gene are MNHEY and SVGAGI. V was cut by 0 bases and J by 8 bases, with 11 bases left in between. There are 14 residues in the CDR3. This CDR3 reads CASSYSRTSDTIYF. CDR3 DNA sequence: TGTGCCAGCAGTTACTCAAGAACCTCGGACACCATATATTTT.

The rearrangement uses TRBV7-6 and TRBJ2-7; 9 bases match TRBD1. The CDR3 is 15 amino acids. Germline CDR1 and CDR2: SGHVS and FNYEAQ. V dropped 5 bases and J dropped 0; count of bases not matched to a gene: 5. This chain's CDR3 is CASSQDRGPSYEQYF. As DNA, the CDR3 is TGTGCCAGCAGCCAGGACAGGGGCCCCTCCTACGAGCAGTACTTC.

The count of this clone is one. This chain joins TRBV29-1 and TRBJ2-5; TRBD1 might be the D (5 bases). Germline V lookup: CDR1 SQVTM, CDR2 ANQGSEA. This CDR3 has 12 residues. Deletions cut 4 bases from V and 5 bases from J, with 11 bases between. In nucleotides, the CDR3 is TGCAGCGTTGTGGATGGGGCTGAGACCCAGTACTTC. Its translation is CSVVDGAETQYF.

The chain links TRBV3-1 (or the pseudogene TRBV3-2) to TRBJ2-4; 8 bases match TRBD1. The CDR3 is 18 residues long. Germline CDR1 LGHDT, CDR2 YNNKEL (reference sequence). After removal of 1 base from V and 0 bases from J, the junction contained 8 bases not matched to a gene. CDR3 sequence reads: CASSQVQGQGRAKNIQYF. CDR3 nucleotide sequence: TGTGCCAGCAGCCAAGTCCAAGGACAGGGACGAGCCAAAAACATTCAGTACTTC.

The rearrangement uses TRBV7-9 and TRBJ2-3; D is perhaps TRBD2 (6 bases). Trimming pared 1 base from V and 5 bases from J, leaving 19 bases between. The CDR3 runs to 17 residues. The V gene's germline CDR1 is SEHNR and CDR2 FQNEAQ (reference sequence). The CDR3 reads CASSLVSWRGVGDTQYF. The CDR3 bases are TGTGCCAGCAGCTTAGTCTCTTGGCGGGGAGTAGGAGATACGCAGTATTTT.

CDR3 amino acids: CASSILAGGKLYEQYF. The CDR3 DNA is TGTGCCAGTAGTATACTAGCGGGGGGCAAGCTCTACGAGCAGTACTTC. The chain combines TRBV19 with TRBJ2-7, with 11 bases aligning to TRBD2. V dropped 2 bases and J dropped 3; count of bases not matched to a gene: 6. The CDR3 spans 16 residues. Germline V gene lookup returns CDR1 LNHDA and CDR2 SQIVND (reference sequence).